This record concerns one T cell receptor beta chain sequence. These data come from a study of cytomegalovirus exposure and HLA in healthy donors. The CDR3 length is 13 residues. V lost 2 bases, J lost 3 bases, and 5 bases lay in between. Germline V CDR1 and CDR2: MNHEY, SVGAGI. The PCR had 60 Vbeta and 13 Jbeta primers. Clones were read by immunoSEQ multiplex PCR, and TCRdb kept only the in-frame ones, dropping some. The sample shows around 130,000 clones, around 77% of them seen only once. Sample: PBMCs. The TCR was taken from a man aged 45 to 65 in good health and CMV-seronegative. The rearrangement uses TRBV6-5 and TRBJ1-5, with D uncertain. The CDR3 nucleotides are TGTGCCAGCAGTTACCGGTACAATCAGCCCCAGCATTTT. Protein: CASSYRYNQPQHF.